A selection of T cell receptor beta chains follows, all from one sample in a study of cytomegalovirus exposure and HLA in healthy donors. Here immunoSEQ multiplex PCR was the method, and the copy in TCRdb shows in-frame clones only, minus some. The sample contains around 20,000 clones, approximately 68% of which appear only once. Sequencing was done on a sample of PBMCs. Every receptor here comes from a man younger than 30 in good health and CMV-seronegative. CDR3s include the opening cysteine and the closing phenylalanine or tryptophan. Each record gives: clone size, V gene, D gene, CDR3 length, J gene, CDR3 protein, CDR3 DNA. A D gene is named only where the DNA matches it firmly. Expanded clones get a size class; other rows say once, few or many, or leave the size out.

>NA|TRBV29-1|NA|13|TRBJ1-2
CSDQTGIPYGYTF
TGCAGCGACCAGACAGGAATACCCTATGGCTACACCTTC
>NA|TRBV4-2|NA|15|TRBJ1-5
CASSQETASNQPQHF
TGTGCCAGCAGCCAAGAGACAGCAAGCAATCAGCCCCAGCATTTT
>NA|TRBV30|TRBD2|15|TRBJ2-5
CAWGFPGTRGETQYF
TGTGCCTGGGGGTTCCCCGGGACTAGGGGGGAGACCCAGTACTTC
>NA|TRBV5-6|NA|14|TRBJ2-4
CASSLLQALNIQYF
TGTGCCAGCAGCCTGTTGCAAGCGCTAAACATTCAGTACTTC
>NA|TRBV6-5|NA|15|TRBJ2-2
CASRKYRSGTGELFF
TGTGCCAGCCGAAAATACAGGAGTGGAACCGGGGAGCTGTTTTTT
>NA|TRBV29-1|NA|15|TRBJ2-1
CSVESWRGPYNEQFF
TGCAGCGTTGAAAGCTGGAGGGGGCCCTACAATGAGCAGTTCTTC
>NA|TRBV30|NA|13|TRBJ2-5
CAWSVLGLGAQYF
TGTGCCTGGAGTGTACTTGGACTTGGGGCCCAGTACTTC
>NA|TRBV5-4|NA|12|TRBJ1-1
CASSVTGGVAFF
TGTGCCAGCAGCGTGACCGGAGGGGTAGCTTTCTTT
>NA|TRBV30|NA|13|TRBJ1-3
CAWSVTGGNTIYF
TGTGCCTGGAGTGTTACGGGGGGAAACACCATATATTTT
>NA|TRBV6-5|TRBD2|12|TRBJ2-7
CASSAGAYEQYF
TGTGCCAGCAGTGCGGGGGCCTACGAGCAGTACTTC
>NA|TRBV6-5|TRBD2|16|TRBJ2-1
CASSYSAGGPMNEQFF
TGTGCCAGCAGTTACTCAGCGGGGGGGCCGATGAATGAGCAGTTCTTC
>NA|TRBV6-5|NA|14|TRBJ2-7
CAATTVGGNHEQYF
TGTGCCGCCACCACGGTGGGGGGTAACCACGAGCAGTACTTC
>once|TRBV6-5|TRBD1|14|TRBJ1-1
CASSVDRGGSEAFF
TGTGCCAGCAGTGTAGACAGGGGAGGATCTGAAGCTTTCTTT
>NA|TRBV29-1|NA|13|TRBJ2-7
CSVVSDFSYEQYF
TGCAGCGTTGTATCGGACTTCTCCTACGAGCAGTACTTC
>few|TRBV30|NA|14|TRBJ2-7
CAWSVFSASYEQYF
TGTGCCTGGAGTGTTTTCAGCGCCTCCTACGAGCAGTACTTC
>medium-sized|TRBV6-6|TRBD2|16|TRBJ2-1
CASSLAGEIGYNEQFF
TGTGCCAGCAGTTTAGCGGGGGAGATAGGTTACAATGAGCAGTTCTTC
>NA|TRBV29-1|NA|11|TRBJ1-1
CSVVKNTEAFF
TGCAGCGTTGTAAAGAACACTGAAGCTTTCTTT
>NA|TRBV6-6|NA|11|TRBJ2-2
CASRAGPGLFF
TGTGCCAGCAGGGCGGGACCCGGGCTGTTTTTT
>NA|TRBV9|TRBD1|13|TRBJ1-1
CASSARTGTEAFF
TGTGCCAGCAGCGCAAGGACAGGCACTGAAGCTTTCTTT
>NA|TRBV6-1|NA|14|TRBJ2-3
CASRQGGSTDTQYF
TGTGCCAGCAGACAGGGCGGGAGCACAGATACGCAGTATTTT
>few|TRBV4-2|NA|15|TRBJ2-5
CASSQSGGVEETQYF
TGTGCCAGCAGCCAGTCTGGAGGTGTGGAGGAGACCCAGTACTTC
>few|TRBV6-1|TRBD2|15|TRBJ2-2
CASSELAGGPGELFF
TGTGCCAGCAGTGAACTAGCGGGGGGGCCCGGGGAGCTGTTTTTT
>NA|TRBV7-8|NA|16|TRBJ1-5
CASSPTGSAGDQPQHF
TGTGCCAGCAGTCCTACAGGCTCAGCGGGCGATCAGCCCCAGCATTTT
>NA|TRBV30|TRBD2|14|TRBJ2-3
CAWMTSGGPDTQYF
TGTGCCTGGATGACTAGCGGGGGGCCAGATACGCAGTATTTT
>NA|TRBV30|NA|11|TRBJ1-1
CAWSVQFEAFF
TGTGCCTGGAGTGTACAGTTCGAAGCTTTCTTT
>few|TRBV6-1|NA|14|TRBJ2-1
CASSELGTPNEQFF
TGTGCCAGCAGTGAACTCGGGACACCCAATGAGCAGTTCTTC
>NA|TRBV30|TRBD2|14|TRBJ2-7
CAWGLAQRAYEQYF
TGTGCCTGGGGACTAGCCCAACGGGCCTACGAGCAGTACTTC
>NA|TRBV19|TRBD1|14|TRBJ2-7
CASSTDRGTIEQYF
TGTGCCAGTAGTACGGACAGGGGGACGATCGAGCAGTACTTC
>NA|TRBV5-1|NA|14|TRBJ1-5
CASSLGSGAGPQHF
TGCGCCAGCAGCTTGGGGTCAGGGGCCGGGCCCCAGCATTTT
>NA|TRBV30|TRBD1|16|TRBJ1-2
CACNLGQGQSLYDYTF
TGTGCCTGCAACCTTGGTCAGGGACAGTCCTTGTATGACTACACCTTC
>NA|TRBV19|NA|14|TRBJ1-5
CASRPGGGSGPQHF
TGTGCCAGTAGGCCGGGTGGGGGGTCAGGGCCCCAGCATTTT
>few|TRBV5-1|TRBD1|15|TRBJ1-1
CASSTHRGPNTEAFF
TGCGCCAGCAGCACTCACAGGGGGCCCAACACTGAAGCTTTCTTT
>few|TRBV27|NA|12|TRBJ2-7
CASTGNSYEQYF
TGTGCCTCAACGGGGAACTCCTACGAGCAGTACTTC
>NA|TRBV29-1|NA|13|TRBJ1-4
CSVSGDGGEKLFF
TGCAGCGTTTCCGGGGACGGGGGTGAAAAACTGTTTTTT
>NA|TRBV6-1|NA|16|TRBJ1-1
CASSEYKGRGNTEAFF
TGTGCCAGCAGTGAGTATAAGGGCAGGGGAAACACTGAAGCTTTCTTT
>NA|TRBV30|NA|14|TRBJ1-1
CAWAGTPAGTEAFF
TGTGCCTGGGCCGGGACTCCGGCAGGCACTGAAGCTTTCTTT
>NA|TRBV2|TRBD2|15|TRBJ2-1
CASSSSGASYNEQFF
TGTGCCAGCAGTTCGAGCGGGGCCTCCTACAATGAGCAGTTCTTC
>NA|TRBV6-5|TRBD1|12|TRBJ1-1
CASSYSKGAAFF
TGTGCCAGCAGTTACTCGAAGGGGGCTGCTTTCTTT
>NA|TRBV5-1|NA|16|TRBJ1-2
CASSLAFGESGYGYTF
TGCGCCAGCAGCTTGGCCTTCGGGGAGTCAGGCTATGGCTACACCTTC
>NA|TRBV30|NA|12|TRBJ1-1
CAWISAGPEAFF
TGTGCCTGGATATCGGCAGGGCCTGAAGCTTTCTTT
>once|TRBV29-1|NA|13|TRBJ2-1
CSAQAEVYNEQFF
TGCAGCGCCCAAGCGGAGGTCTACAATGAGCAGTTCTTC
>NA|TRBV30|TRBD2|14|TRBJ2-3
CAWSLAGGTDTQYF
TGTGCCTGGAGTCTAGCGGGGGGCACAGATACGCAGTATTTT
>NA|TRBV7-9|NA|14|TRBJ1-1
CASSQGDSRAEAFF
TGTGCCAGCAGTCAAGGGGACTCAAGGGCTGAAGCTTTCTTT
>few|TRBV7-6|TRBD1|14|TRBJ1-6
CASSLQGHNSPLHF
TGTGCCAGCAGCCTACAGGGGCATAATTCACCCCTCCACTTT
>medium-sized|TRBV7-2|NA|14|TRBJ2-1
CASIPRGTSNEQFF
TGTGCCAGCATCCCGAGAGGGACTTCCAATGAGCAGTTCTTC
>few|TRBV27|TRBD1|13|TRBJ2-7
CASRTGGVNEQYF
TGTGCCAGCAGGACAGGGGGCGTAAACGAGCAGTACTTC
>NA|TRBV7-9|NA|15|TRBJ1-2
CASSLAVSVNYGYTF
TGTGCCAGCAGCTTAGCGGTTTCAGTCAACTATGGCTACACCTTC
>NA|TRBV6-5|TRBD1|14|TRBJ2-7
CASTGTGGGEEQYF
TGTGCCAGCACTGGGACAGGGGGAGGAGAGGAGCAGTACTTC
>NA|TRBV29-1|NA|12|TRBJ2-7
CSAAGPGLEQYF
TGCAGCGCGGCGGGGCCGGGGCTCGAGCAGTACTTC
>NA|TRBV29-1|TRBD1|15|TRBJ1-2
CSVEEPDRVAYGYTF
TGCAGCGTTGAAGAGCCGGACAGGGTCGCCTATGGCTACACCTTC
>NA|TRBV18|NA|12|TRBJ2-7
CASSRGLYEQYF
TGTGCCAGCTCCCGGGGACTCTACGAGCAGTACTTC
>NA|TRBV4-2|TRBD2|18|TRBJ2-1
CASSQEPELAGWYNEQFF
TGTGCCAGCAGCCAAGAACCCGAACTAGCGGGTTGGTACAATGAGCAGTTCTTC
>NA|TRBV30|TRBD1|13|TRBJ1-5
CAWGQGVNQPQHF
TGTGCCTGGGGACAGGGGGTCAATCAGCCCCAGCATTTT
>NA|TRBV7-9|TRBD1|14|TRBJ1-3
CASSLAQGRDTIYF
TGTGCCAGCAGCTTAGCACAGGGGCGGGACACCATATATTTT
>NA|TRBV5-6|NA|15|TRBJ1-5
CASSPSRLSNQPQHF
TGTGCCAGCAGCCCCTCACGACTTAGCAATCAGCCCCAGCATTTT
>NA|TRBV30|NA|13|TRBJ1-4
CAWSVVGAEKLFF
TGTGCCTGGAGTGTGGTAGGGGCTGAAAAACTGTTTTTT
>NA|TRBV4-1|NA|15|TRBJ1-6
CASSSQGTITSPLHF
TGCGCCAGCAGCTCCCAGGGGACAATAACTTCACCCCTCCACTTT